These T cell receptor beta chains were read from a single sample in a study of blood T cell repertoires in COVID-19. TCRdb keeps only in-frame clones here, not all; method: immunoSEQ multiplex PCR. The sample consists of about 270,000 clones, 83% of them appearing once. Sample: peripheral blood. The source of these receptors is a woman aged 50 to 65 who had recovered from COVID-19. The CDR3 runs from the conserved cysteine through the conserved F or W. Size tells how often a clone was seen (once, few, many) or the class of an expanded clone, and some rows leave it out.

clone_size,v_call,cdr3_aa
NA,TRBV4-1,CASSQDPAGNGYTF
NA,TRBV6-1,CASSTGTHSNGYTF
NA,TRBV6-2/TRBV6-3,CASSLKLAVPVGELFF
NA,TRBV2,CASSVLTLNSPLHF
NA,TRBV2,CASSPGTGANYGYTF
NA,TRBV4-3,CASSQGPDRVDEQYF
NA,TRBV24-1,CATSDPRTGPGELFF
NA,TRBV4-1,CASSQDGDRAGANVLTF
once,TRBV7-9,CASRLGSASSYNEQFF
NA,TRBV11-1,CASSLSLGQGNNEQFF
NA,TRBV28,CASSGSDRGLVRNSPLHF
NA,TRBV3-1/TRBV3-2,CASSQGLAGGQGNEQFF
NA,TRBV3-1/TRBV3-2,CASSLRTPGGTDTQYF
NA,TRBV19,CASSTWTGGLNYGYTF
NA,TRBV7-2,CASSLGATSSYEQYF
NA,TRBV11-2,CASSPSTRSYEQYF
NA,TRBV4-3,CASSQDRWRQETQYF
once,TRBV27,CASSPGTANGGPEAFF
few,TRBV7-9,CASSFILIGRVNTGELFF
NA,TRBV6-5,CASSSASGINEQYF
NA,TRBV29-1,CSVGSSGKTQYF
NA,TRBV3-1/TRBV3-2,CASSQVTGDTEAFF
NA,TRBV5-8,CASSRYRNTGELFF
NA,TRBV28,CATESQGHYGYTF
NA,TRBV27,CASSPPSGPDTQYF
NA,TRBV18,CASSKGSASNTGELFF
NA,TRBV18,CASSPVQGSNEKLFF
NA,TRBV6-4,CASSDPDGADTQYF
NA,TRBV6-2/TRBV6-3,CASSLSRGAEAFF
NA,TRBV6-2/TRBV6-3,CASSLGQGNQPQHF
once,TRBV2,CASSLYEQYF
NA,TRBV5-6,CASSYPDRGSTGELFF
NA,TRBV27,CASTFIGRGNSPLHF
NA,TRBV10-3,CAISATGGTADTQYF
NA,TRBV5-1,CASSFSGTEGLTNEKLFF
NA,TRBV29-1,CSVASLAGMGTQYF
once,TRBV27,CASSPDRGNSPLHF
NA,TRBV21-1,CASSPRVGTDRGYTF
NA,TRBV10-3,CAISSGKAQNTGELFF
once,TRBV19,CASSTGLAVGTYEQYF